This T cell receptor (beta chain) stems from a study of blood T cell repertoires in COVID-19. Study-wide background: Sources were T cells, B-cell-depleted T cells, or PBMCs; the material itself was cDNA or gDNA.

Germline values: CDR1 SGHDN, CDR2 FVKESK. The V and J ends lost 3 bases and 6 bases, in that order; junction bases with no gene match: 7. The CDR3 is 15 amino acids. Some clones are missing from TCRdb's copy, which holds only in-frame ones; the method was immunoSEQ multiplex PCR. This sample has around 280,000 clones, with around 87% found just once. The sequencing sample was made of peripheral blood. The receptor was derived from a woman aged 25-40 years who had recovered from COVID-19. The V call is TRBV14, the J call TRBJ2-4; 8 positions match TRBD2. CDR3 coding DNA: TGTGCCAGCAGCCACGCGGGAGGCCTGGGAAACATTCAGTACTTC. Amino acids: CASSHAGGLGNIQYF.